This passage covers 9 T cell receptor beta chains from one sample sequenced in a study of cytotoxic CD8 clonotypes in ibrutinib-treated CLL. Measured with immunoSEQ multiplex PCR; TCRdb has only the in-frame clones, and not every one. In the table there are approximately 120,000 clones, 58% of which are singletons. Sample: PBMCs, taken after 24 months of ibrutinib treatment. These TCRs come from a human donor with chronic lymphocytic leukemia.

The chain couples TRBV7-8 to TRBJ2-7; the match to TRBD1 covers 7 bases. This CDR3 has 14 amino acids. J lost 4 bases, V lost 4 bases, and 7 bases had no gene match. Germline V lookup: CDR1 SGHVS, CDR2 FQNEAQ. The CDR3 is CASSYGQVKYEQYF. The CDR3 bases are TGTGCCAGCAGCTACGGACAGGTGAAGTACGAGCAGTACTTC.

The chain links TRBV30 to TRBJ2-7; D possibly corresponds to TRBD1 (6 bases). With 5 bases removed from V and 2 bases from J, the gap between germline ends came to 7 bases. The CDR3 consists of 11 residues. Germline CDR1 reads GTSNPN; CDR2 reads SVGIG (reference sequence). The CDR3, as DNA: TGTGCCTGGGGGACAACCTACGAGCAGTACTTC. Protein product: CAWGTTYEQYF. Combining the CDR3 with reference TRBV30 and TRBJ2-7 gives the whole variable domain SQTIHQWPATLVQPVGSPLSLECTVEGTSNPNLYWYRQAAGRGLQLLFYSVGIGQISSEVPQNLSASRPQDRQFILSSKKLLLSDSGFYLCAWGTTYEQYFGPGTRLTVT.

This clone was counted between two and nine times. Written as DNA, the CDR3 is TGTGCCAGCAGCCTCCGAGAGGGTGAAGCTTTCTTT. This translates into CASSLREGEAFF. The chain couples TRBV25-1 to TRBJ1-1; D unresolved. CDR1 MGHDK and CDR2 SYGVNS come from the germline V gene. This CDR3 is 12 amino acids long. V lost 6 bases, J lost 7 bases, and 12 bases lay in between.

The rearrangement uses TRBV19 and TRBJ2-6; D is ambiguous. V was trimmed by 2 bases and J by 1 base, leaving 3 bases between them. Germline CDR1 reads LNHDA; CDR2 reads SQIVND (reference sequence). This CDR3 spans 14 amino acids. In DNA form, the CDR3 reads TGTGCCAGTAGTATAATGTCTGGGGCCAACGTCCTGACTTTC. Translated, it gives CASSIMSGANVLTF.

The V gene is TRBV9, the J gene TRBJ2-2; TRBD1 matches 7 bases. The CDR3 contains 16 residues. Germline V gene data show CDR1 as SGDLS and CDR2 as YYNGEE. Losses at the gene ends were 3 bases for V and 5 bases for J; bases not matched to a gene: 10. Written as DNA, the CDR3 is TGTGCCAGCAGCGAAACCGGGACAGAAGGGACCGGGGAGCTGTTTTTT. The encoded protein is CASSETGTEGTGELFF.

This clone showed up just a few times. The genes are TRBV5-1 and TRBJ2-6; 7 nucleotides agree with TRBD1. The CDR3 is 17 amino acids. The V segment lost 0 bases and the J segment 2 bases; nucleotides outside the gene matches: 5. Germline V gene data show CDR1 as SGHRS and CDR2 as YFSETQ. DNA of the CDR3: TGCGCCAGCAGCTTGGGCTACGGGACAGCTGGGGCCAACGTCCTGACTTTC. It encodes CASSLGYGTAGANVLTF.

V and J are TRBV7-3 and TRBJ1-3, with D perhaps TRBD1 (6 bases). The CDR3 runs 16 residues. Trimming removed 3 bases from V and 0 bases from J, with 12 bases in between. Germline V gives CDR1 SGHTA, CDR2 FQGTGA. DNA of the CDR3: TGTGCCAGCAGCTTGAGGGACAAGAGCTCTGGAAACACCATATATTTT. Its protein is CASSLRDKSSGNTIYF.

The V call is TRBV7-7, the J call TRBJ2-5; 7 bases are a match to TRBD2. This CDR3 spans 14 amino acids. Germline assignment: CDR1 SSHAT and CDR2 FNYEAQ (reference sequence). The V segment lost 3 bases and the J segment 5 bases; nucleotides outside the gene matches: 6. The DNA for the CDR3 is TGTGCCAGCAGCTTGGGGGGGATGGGGGAGACCCAGTACTTC. Protein product: CASSLGGMGETQYF.

This clone was observed a handful of times. V is TRBV6-4 and J is TRBJ1-5; D perhaps matches TRBD1 (6 bases). CDR3 length equals 16 residues. Looked up from germline, CDR1 is MRHNA and CDR2 is SNTAGT. V was cut by 2 bases and J by 6 bases, with 17 bases left in between. The CDR3 sequence: CASSDLLLGAGQPQHF. The CDR3 DNA is TGTGCCAGCAGTGACCTCCTTTTGGGGGCTGGTCAGCCCCAGCATTTT.